Each of the 15 T cell receptor beta chains below was sequenced from the same sample in a study of T cells expressing NK-cell markers. With the 5' RACE reads reprocessed, TCRdb shows one record per CDR3 protein and no DNA. Its table records about 460,000 distinct CDR3 sequences. Sequenced input: blood T cells: a sorted CD56 or NKG2C T cell subset, CD4+ or CD8+ T cells, or bulk PBMC T cells (not recorded which). The receptors here all came from a woman aged 45 to 65 in good health.

V usage is TRBV5-1 and J usage is TRBJ1-2; absent DNA, TCRdb's TRBD1 call cannot be checked. CDR3 length: 14 residues. CDR1 is SGHRS and CDR2 is YFSETQ in the germline V gene. The CDR3 sequence: CASSSRTGTYGYTF.

This chain links TRBV7-9 with TRBJ2-1; no DNA is available, so the TRBD1 call from TCRdb remains unchecked. The length of the CDR3 is 16 residues. Germline CDR1 and CDR2: SEHNR and FQNEAQ (reference sequence). CDR3 amino acids: CASSGRQGASYNEQFF.

V and J are TRBV11-2 and TRBJ2-7; TCRdb designates TRBD2, a call that cannot be tested without DNA. Germline loops: CDR1 SGHAT, CDR2 FQNNGV. The CDR3 length is 17 residues. The CDR3 here is CASSLDHTSGRIYEQYF.

The rearrangement links TRBV19 to TRBJ2-1; the TRBD2 assignment by TCRdb is unverifiable without DNA. The CDR3 sequence is 14 residues long. Per the germline V gene, CDR1 is LNHDA and CDR2 is SQIVND (reference sequence). This CDR3 reads CASNPGTTGNEQFF.

The chain couples TRBV10-3 to TRBJ2-3; TCRdb names TRBD1, which stays unverified in the absence of DNA. The germline V gene encodes CDR1 ENHRY and CDR2 SYGVKD. There are 14 residues in the CDR3. CDR3 loop: CAITGTASTDTQYF.

This chain joins TRBV23-1 and TRBJ2-4; without DNA, the TCRdb call of TRBD1 cannot be checked. TRBV23-1 is treated as an ORF (open reading frame) with a function not yet certain. The CDR3 sequence is 14 residues long. CDR3 region: CASTWTGQPNIQYF.

This sequence joins TRBV15 and TRBJ2-7. The CDR3 consists of 14 residues. Germline lookup yields CDR1 LNHNV and CDR2 YYDKDF (reference sequence). The chain's CDR3 is CATSRVRPPYEQYF.

The chain uses TRBV5-1 and TRBJ2-7; TCRdb's D gene call, TRBD1, goes unchecked for lack of DNA. Germline-derived CDR1 and CDR2 are SGHRS and YFSETQ. The CDR3 consists of 13 residues. The chain's CDR3 is CASTTPGVYEQYF.

The CDR3 sequence: CSARGYNRGSLAFF. The chain has TRBV20-1 and TRBJ1-1; the D call of TRBD1 rests on TCRdb alone, since no DNA is present to check it. CDR3 size: 14 residues. Germline V gene data show CDR1 as DFQATT and CDR2 as SNEGSKA (reference sequence).

The rearrangement links TRBV5-1 to TRBJ2-1; TCRdb picks TRBD2, but there is no DNA to check that call. The V gene's germline CDR1 is SGHRS and CDR2 YFSETQ. The length of the CDR3 is 16 residues. CDR3 region: CASSRGPGTSNDEQFF.

The chain employs TRBV7-9 and TRBJ2-5; TCRdb indicates TRBD1, and absent DNA this call remains unverified. The CDR3 covers 15 residues. The germline V gene has CDR1 SEHNR and CDR2 FQNEAQ (reference sequence). The CDR3 region is CASSQWTGRAETQYF.

This chain connects TRBV7-9 to TRBJ2-1. CDR3 length equals 12 residues. The germline V gene encodes CDR1 SEHNR and CDR2 FQNEAQ (reference sequence). CDR3 amino acids: CASSLQRTEQFF.

The chain couples TRBV25-1 to TRBJ2-3; the TCRdb call, TRBD2, lacks DNA for checking. Germline loops: CDR1 MGHDK, CDR2 SYGVNS. The CDR3 sequence is 16 residues long. This CDR3 reads CASTQTSGLDTDTQYF.

V usage is TRBV12-3 or TRBV12-4 and J usage is TRBJ2-1; TCRdb's assignment of TRBD1 cannot be checked, as there is no DNA. The CDR3 contains 12 residues. The CDR3 spells CASSFVGREQFF.

This chain joins TRBV11-3 and TRBJ2-2. The germline V gene has CDR1 SGHNT and CDR2 YENEEA. The CDR3 is 14 amino acids. The CDR3 protein is CASSQSTVTGELFF. The full variable domain, completed using reference TRBV11-3 and TRBJ2-2, is EAGVVQSPRYKIIEKKQPVAFWCNPISGHNTLYWYLQNLGQGPELLIRYENEEAVDDSQLPKDRFSAERLKGVDSTLKIQPAELGDSAVYLCASSQSTVTGELFFGEGSRLTVL.